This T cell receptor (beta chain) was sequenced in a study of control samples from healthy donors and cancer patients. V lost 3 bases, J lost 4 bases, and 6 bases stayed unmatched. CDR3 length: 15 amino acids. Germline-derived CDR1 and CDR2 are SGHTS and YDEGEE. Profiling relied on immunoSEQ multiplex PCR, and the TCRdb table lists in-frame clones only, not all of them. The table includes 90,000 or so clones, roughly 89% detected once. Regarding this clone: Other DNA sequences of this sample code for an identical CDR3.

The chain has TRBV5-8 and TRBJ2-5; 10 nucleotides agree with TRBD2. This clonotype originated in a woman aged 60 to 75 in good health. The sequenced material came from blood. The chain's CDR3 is CASSSGLALTETQYF. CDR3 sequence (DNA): TGTGCCAGCAGCTCGGGACTAGCGTTAACAGAGACCCAGTACTTC.